These 20 T cell receptor beta chains originate from one sample sequenced in a study of cytomegalovirus exposure and HLA in healthy donors. The PCR ran on 60 Vbeta and 13 Jbeta primers. The assay was immunoSEQ multiplex PCR, and TCRdb's table has in-frame clones only and misses some. This sample has about 190,000 clones; roughly 90% occur once, and the top ten carry roughly 0.98%. What was sequenced was PBMCs. The receptors come from a boy aged 2 to 10 in good health and CMV-seronegative.

The chain joins TRBV2 to TRBJ2-7; D perhaps matches TRBD1 (6 bases). V lost 3 bases and J 2 bases, leaving 11 bases between the germline ends. This CDR3 spans 14 amino acids. From germline, CDR1 is SNHLY and CDR2 FYNNEI. The CDR3 here is CASSDRGQPYEQYF. DNA of the CDR3: TGTGCCAGCAGTGACAGGGGACAACCCTACGAGCAGTACTTC.

The CDR3: CASSYREEAFF. For the CDR3, the DNA is TGTGCCAGCAGTTACCGTGAGGAAGCTTTCTTT. V and J are TRBV5-6 and TRBJ1-1; no definite D call. Germline values: CDR1 SGHDT, CDR2 YYEEEE. The CDR3 length is 11 residues. Between the trimmed V and J ends, which lost 5 bases and 8 bases, there was a span of 10 bases.

The chain recombines TRBV18 with TRBJ1-5; the D gene is possibly TRBD1 (5 bases). The CDR3 contains 14 residues. V gave up 5 bases and J gave up 3 bases, with 11 bases separating them. The germline V gene has CDR1 KGHSH and CDR2 LQKENI. The CDR3 bases are TGTGCCAGCTCATCGGGACTGCCCAATCAGCCCCAGCATTTT. Translated: CASSSGLPNQPQHF.

This sequence joins TRBV5-5 and TRBJ1-2, with 8 nucleotides matching TRBD1. V gave up 1 base and J gave up 6 bases; unmatched junction bases: 11. Germline CDR1 reads SGHKS; CDR2 reads YYEKEE (reference sequence). The CDR3 runs to 16 residues. The CDR3 sequence is CASSLNQGQGENGYTF. DNA of the CDR3: TGTGCCAGCAGCTTGAACCAAGGACAGGGAGAGAATGGCTACACCTTC.

The chain is built from TRBV14 and TRBJ2-6; D ambiguous. This CDR3 is 12 amino acids long. V was cut by 3 bases and J by 12 bases, with 9 bases left in between. Germline assignment: CDR1 SGHDN and CDR2 FVKESK. The CDR3 nucleotides are TGTGCCAGCAGCCATAACAGTGCCGTCCTGACTTTC. Translated, it gives CASSHNSAVLTF.

The chain is built from TRBV27 and TRBJ1-6; 7 bases align to TRBD1. Losses at the gene ends were 3 bases for V and 9 bases for J; bases not matched to a gene: 5. In germline, CDR1 is MNHEY, CDR2 SMNVEV (reference sequence). The CDR3 covers 14 residues. The CDR3 loop is CASSLGTGASPLHF. DNA of the CDR3: TGTGCCAGCAGTTTGGGTACAGGGGCTTCACCCCTCCACTTT.

This rearrangement joins TRBV9 to TRBJ2-7, with D possibly TRBD1 on 5 matching bases. There are 13 residues in the CDR3. Germline assignment: CDR1 SGDLS and CDR2 YYNGEE. The V gene lost 0 bases and the J gene lost 7 bases, with 11 bases spanning the gap. The CDR3 spells CASSVEGMREQYF. DNA for the CDR3: TGTGCCAGCAGCGTAGAGGGGATGAGGGAGCAGTACTTC.

The V call is TRBV29-1, the J call TRBJ2-2; D not resolved. CDR3 length: 11 residues. Germline V CDR1 and CDR2: SQVTM, ANQGSEA. V shed 4 bases and J shed 9 bases, with 9 bases lying between them. The CDR3 DNA reads TGCAGCGTTGGAGAACACCGGGAGCTGTTTTTT. This gives the protein CSVGEHRELFF.

The chain recombines TRBV28 with TRBJ2-1; 10 nucleotides align to TRBD1. CDR1 MDHEN and CDR2 SYDVKM come from the germline V gene. V trimming: 4 bases; J trimming: 5 bases; junction bases outside the gene matches: 5. The CDR3 sequence is 15 residues long. The CDR3 sequence: CASSSSGQGNNEQFF. DNA of the CDR3: TGTGCCAGCAGTTCCTCGGGACAGGGGAACAATGAGCAGTTCTTC. The full variable domain, its missing parts supplied by reference TRBV28 and TRBJ2-1, is DVKVTQSSRYLVKRTGEKVFLECVQDMDHENMFWYRQDPGLGLRLIYFSYDVKMKEKGDIPEGYSVSREKKERFSLILESASTNQTSMYLCASSSSGQGNNEQFFGPGTRLTVL.

The chain uses TRBV7-9 and TRBJ2-7; 10 bases agree with TRBD2. The V and J ends lost 1 base and 4 bases, in that order; junction bases with no gene match: 4. There are 15 residues in the CDR3. The germline V gene has CDR1 SEHNR and CDR2 FQNEAQ (reference sequence). This CDR3 reads CASSLESSGGYEQYF. DNA for the CDR3: TGTGCCAGCAGCTTAGAATCTAGCGGGGGATACGAGCAGTACTTC.

In DNA, the CDR3 is TGTGCCAGCAGTTTACAGGCCATGAACACTGAAGCTTTCTTT. Protein sequence: CASSLQAMNTEAFF. The V call is TRBV28, the J call TRBJ1-1; no definite D call. V lost 2 bases and J lost 0, with 7 bases in between. CDR3 length: 14 residues. Germline loops: CDR1 MDHEN, CDR2 SYDVKM.

The gene calls are TRBV5-1 and TRBJ2-7, with D possibly TRBD2 on 5 matching bases. The CDR3 sequence is 16 residues long. With 0 bases removed from V and 0 bases from J, the gap between germline ends came to 13 bases. The germline gives CDR1 SGHRS, CDR2 YFSETQ. For the CDR3, the DNA is TGCGCCAGCAGCTTGGGTGGAGCGGCAGGCTCCTACGAGCAGTACTTC. Protein product: CASSLGGAAGSYEQYF.

This clone occurred once. The chain couples TRBV5-4 to TRBJ2-3; D is uncertain. Trimming removed 2 bases from V and 3 bases from J, with 10 bases in between. The CDR3 contains 14 residues. Germline CDR1 reads SGHNT; CDR2 reads YYREEE (reference sequence). CDR3 residues: CASSFSGFTDTQYF. The CDR3, as DNA: TGTGCCAGCAGCTTCTCAGGCTTTACAGATACGCAGTATTTT. Complete variable domain (other parts from reference TRBV5-4 and TRBJ2-3): ETGVTQSPTHLIKTRGQQVTLRCSSQSGHNTVSWYQQALGQGPQFIFQYYREEENGRGNFPPRFSGLQFPNYSSELNVNALELDDSALYLCASSFSGFTDTQYFGPGTRLTVL.

This chain links TRBV6-4 with TRBJ2-1, with D maybe TRBD2 (7 bases). This CDR3 contains 16 residues. Looked up from germline, CDR1 is MRHNA and CDR2 is SNTAGT. Trimming took off 4 bases at V and 9 bases at J, with 22 bases between the two ends. This CDR3 is CASSALGGAPGGEQFF. The DNA of the CDR3 is TGTGCCAGCAGTGCCCTTGGGGGGGCCCCGGGGGGTGAGCAGTTCTTC.

This sequence joins TRBV11-3 and TRBJ2-7; possibly TRBD2 for D (5 bases). Germline CDR1 is SGHNT and CDR2 is YENEEA. The ends were cut back, 1 base at V and 6 bases at J, with 13 bases in the middle. CDR3 length equals 14 residues. Here the CDR3 DNA reads TGTGCCAGCAGCTTAGGAGGGAGTTGGGGCGAGCAGTACTTC. Translated, it gives CASSLGGSWGEQYF. Filled out from reference TRBV11-3 and TRBJ2-7, the complete variable domain reads EAGVVQSPRYKIIEKKQPVAFWCNPISGHNTLYWYLQNLGQGPELLIRYENEEAVDDSQLPKDRFSAERLKGVDSTLKIQPAELGDSAVYLCASSLGGSWGEQYFGPGTRLTVT.

J is TRBJ1-6 and V is TRBV6-6; TRBD1 is a possible D gene (6 bases). Between the trimmed V and J ends, which lost 6 bases and 10 bases, there was a span of 19 bases. The CDR3 has 15 residues. Germline values: CDR1 MNHNY, CDR2 SVGAGI (reference sequence). CDR3 nucleotides: TGTGCCAGCAGCGCACAACGGCAGGGACACTCACCCCTCCACTTT. This translates into CASSAQRQGHSPLHF.

The rearrangement links TRBV6-1 to TRBJ1-5; possibly TRBD1 for D (5 bases). V shed 7 bases and J shed 3 bases, with 10 bases lying between them. Germline V gives CDR1 MNHNS, CDR2 SASEGT. The CDR3 runs to 13 residues. The CDR3 DNA follows: TGTGCCAGCAATCAGGGCCCCAATCAGCCCCAGCATTTT. Protein product: CASNQGPNQPQHF.

This sequence joins TRBV6-1 and TRBJ2-5; D call uncertain. V was shortened by 6 bases and J by 5 bases, with 19 bases between the two germline ends. CDR3 length equals 15 residues. From germline, CDR1 is MNHNS and CDR2 SASEGT. The CDR3, as DNA: TGTGCCAGCAGGCCTAGTCATAATCCCCCGGAGACCCAGTACTTC. Protein sequence: CASRPSHNPPETQYF.

V and J are TRBV5-1 and TRBJ2-3, with 7 bases fitting TRBD2. The V and J ends lost 3 bases and 6 bases, in that order; junction bases with no gene match: 4. The CDR3 is 13 residues long. In germline, CDR1 is SGHRS, CDR2 YFSETQ. This chain's CDR3 is CASSSLTSDTQYF. The CDR3 nucleotides read TGCGCCAGCAGCTCCCTGACTAGCGATACGCAGTATTTT.

The V gene is TRBV6-1, the J gene TRBJ2-1; D is perhaps TRBD1 (6 bases). Looked up from germline, CDR1 is MNHNS and CDR2 is SASEGT. The V end was cut by 7 bases, the J end by 8 bases, with 15 bases between. The CDR3 consists of 13 residues. CDR3 nucleotides: TGTGCCAGCATCAAACAGGGATTTCATGAGCAGTTCTTC. This translates into CASIKQGFHEQFF.